These 8 T cell receptor beta chains were sequenced from one sample in a study of T-cell memory formation after mild COVID-19. TCRdb independently ran MiXCR on the 5' RACE reads; one entry per CDR3 protein. The sample yields approximately 560,000 distinct CDR3 sequences, around 16% seen once. The sample comprised PBMCs or a T cell subset sorted from them (not recorded which). The receptors shown here come from an adult woman who had mild COVID-19 (a few samples of this study predate the infection). Cell type and time point are not known.

This clonotype has just a few counts. This chain links TRBV20-1 with TRBJ1-2; 7 nucleotides match TRBD1. Germline V gene lookup returns CDR1 DFQATT and CDR2 SNEGSKA (reference sequence). CDR3 length: 17 residues. V lost 4 bases to trimming and J lost 8 bases; unmatched junction nucleotides: 22. CDR3 sequence (DNA): TGCAGTGCTAACTCTCCAGGAGCCGCGACAGGGCCCTCGGGCTACACCTTC. This encodes CSANSPGAATGPSGYTF.

The gene calls are TRBV3-1 and TRBJ1-5; D gene unclear. Trimming shortened V by 1 base and J by 11 bases, and 9 bases separated the two germline ends. This CDR3 spans 12 amino acids. Germline V lookup: CDR1 LGHDT, CDR2 YNNKEL (reference sequence). The CDR3 nucleotides are TGTGCCAGCAGCCAAGGACGGCAGACCCAGCATTTT. Translated: CASSQGRQTQHF.

This sequence joins TRBV6-8 and TRBJ1-5, with D unclear. In germline, CDR1 is MNHGY, CDR2 SAAAGT. The germline V and J ends were trimmed by 6 bases and 9 bases, with 6 bases remaining between them. The CDR3 is 10 residues long. DNA for the CDR3: TGTGCCAGCAGGAGATGGCCCCAGCATTTT. Translating it yields CASRRWPQHF.

This clonotype was picked up many times. The chain recombines TRBV12-3 or TRBV12-4 with TRBJ2-7; 7 bases match TRBD2. The CDR3 is made up of 16 amino acids. Germline trimming cut 5 bases from V and 4 bases from J; bases unmatched to any gene: 14. CDR3 sequence: CASSHNKGAGLYEQYF. CDR3 sequence (DNA): TGTGCCAGCAGTCACAATAAGGGAGCGGGGCTATACGAGCAGTACTTC.

The rearrangement joins TRBV15 to TRBJ1-1; 7 positions agree with TRBD1. The CDR3 is made up of 14 amino acids. Unmatched junction bases numbered 5, after V lost 7 bases and J lost 0 bases. CDR1 and CDR2 (germline): LNHNV, YYDKDF (reference sequence). CDR3 sequence: CATTPGQLNTEAFF. CDR3 sequence (DNA): TGTGCCACCACTCCGGGACAGCTGAACACTGAAGCTTTCTTT.

The V call is TRBV6-1, the J call TRBJ2-7, with a weak D call TRBD1 (7 bases). Looked up from germline, CDR1 is MNHNS and CDR2 is SASEGT. V was trimmed by 9 bases and J by 0 bases, leaving 12 bases between them. CDR3 size: 13 residues. The CDR3 region is CASGGTDSYEQYF. The CDR3 DNA reads TGTGCCAGTGGGGGGACAGACTCCTACGAGCAGTACTTC.

The sample holds a few counts of this clonotype. The chain has TRBV9 and TRBJ2-2; D is unresolved. V dropped 0 bases and J dropped 0 bases, with 12 bases sitting between them. The germline V gene encodes CDR1 SGDLS and CDR2 YYNGEE. This CDR3 is built from 17 residues. The CDR3 region has the DNA TGTGCCAGCAGCGTAGGGGCCCGGACCCCGAACACCGGGGAGCTGTTTTTT. It specifies CASSVGARTPNTGELFF.

This clonotype has just one count. The genes are TRBV29-1 and TRBJ1-2; the D is unclear. The V gene's germline CDR1 is SQVTM and CDR2 ANQGSEA. Trimming took 0 bases from V and 5 from J, leaving 10 bases between them. This CDR3 contains 13 residues. The CDR3 nucleotides read TGCAGCGTTGAAGATCGACTGCGATATGGCTACACCTTC. Residues: CSVEDRLRYGYTF.